This record concerns one T cell receptor beta chain sequence. What it binds is not known. CDR3 length equals 14 residues. The sample belongs to a study of shared clonotypes between healthy human individuals. Whole-study findings and limits: Generation probability values for non-shared clonotypes were lower than those for clonotypes shared by all four donors.

The DNA input per sorted-subset replicate PCR was approximately 210 ng, corresponding to 25,000 to 35,000 T cell genomes. The table came from immunoSEQ multiplex PCR; TCRdb's copy has only in-frame clones and leaves some out. The sample yields 600,000 to 700,000 clones, 55% to 85% seen once. The sequence was obtained from a woman aged 25-40 years in good health. Material: memory CD4+ T cells sorted from blood. Subset specified: CD45RA-negative fraction. V is TRBV21-1 and J is TRBJ2-7; the table names TRBD2, a call not compared with the DNA. TRBV21-1 is tagged as a pseudogene. The CDR3 loop reads CALSSPGLCYEQYF. CDR3 coding DNA: TGTGCCCTCTCTTCTCCGGGACTATGCTACGAGCAGTACTTC.